The clone carrying this T cell receptor (beta chain) came up many times. This specimen comes from a study of early T cells in non-severe SARS-CoV-2 infection. Molecules of cDNA were individually given unique molecular identifiers that were attached to them. Via MiXCR, TCRdb re-called the 5' RACE reads, giving one row per CDR3 protein. The sample includes around 55,000 distinct CDR3 sequences, roughly an eighth seen only once; the top ten take 1.1% to 1.5%. Germline CDR1 DFQATT, CDR2 SNEGSKA (reference sequence). This CDR3 region has 10 residues. Between the trimmed V and J ends, which lost 0 bases and 14 bases, there was a span of 10 bases.

The chain uses TRBV20-1 and TRBJ1-2; weak D call: TRBD1 (5 bases). The sequenced material came from whole blood. The receptor comes from an adult who was a healthcare worker with PCR-confirmed SARS-CoV-2 infection or an uninfected control (not recorded which). CDR3 sequence reads: CSARDPDSTF. The CDR3 nucleotides are TGCAGTGCTAGAGATCCAGACAGTACCTTC.